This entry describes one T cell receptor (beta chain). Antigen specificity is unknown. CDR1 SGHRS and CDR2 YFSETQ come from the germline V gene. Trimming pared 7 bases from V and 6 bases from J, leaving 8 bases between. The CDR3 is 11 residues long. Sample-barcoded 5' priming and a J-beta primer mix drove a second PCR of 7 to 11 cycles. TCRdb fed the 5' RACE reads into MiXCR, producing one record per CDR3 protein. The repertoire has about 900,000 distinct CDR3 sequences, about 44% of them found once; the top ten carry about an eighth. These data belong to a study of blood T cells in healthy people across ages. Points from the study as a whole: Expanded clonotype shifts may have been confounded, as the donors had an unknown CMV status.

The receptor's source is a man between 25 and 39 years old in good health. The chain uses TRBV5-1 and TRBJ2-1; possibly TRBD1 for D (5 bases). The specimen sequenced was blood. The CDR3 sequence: CASGHPNEQFF. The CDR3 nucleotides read TGCGCCAGCGGACACCCCAATGAGCAGTTCTTC.